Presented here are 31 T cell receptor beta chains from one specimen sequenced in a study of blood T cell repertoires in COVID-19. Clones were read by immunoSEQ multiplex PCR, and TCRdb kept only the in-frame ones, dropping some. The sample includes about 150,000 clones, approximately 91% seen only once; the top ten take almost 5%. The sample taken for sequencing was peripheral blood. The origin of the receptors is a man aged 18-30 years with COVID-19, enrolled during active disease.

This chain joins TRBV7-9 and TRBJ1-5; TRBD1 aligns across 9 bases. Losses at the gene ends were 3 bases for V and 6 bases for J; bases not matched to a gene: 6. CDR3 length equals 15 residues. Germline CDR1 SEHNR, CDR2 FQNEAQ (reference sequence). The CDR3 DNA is TGTGCCAGCAGCTTGGGACAGGGCCCAAGTCAGCCCCAGCATTTT. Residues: CASSLGQGPSQPQHF. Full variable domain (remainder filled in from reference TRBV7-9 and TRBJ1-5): DTGVSQNPRHKITKRGQNVTFRCDPISEHNRLYWYRQTLGQGPEFLTYFQNEAQLEKSRLLSDRFSAERPKGSFSTLEIQRTEQGDSAMYLCASSLGQGPSQPQHFGDGTRLSIL.

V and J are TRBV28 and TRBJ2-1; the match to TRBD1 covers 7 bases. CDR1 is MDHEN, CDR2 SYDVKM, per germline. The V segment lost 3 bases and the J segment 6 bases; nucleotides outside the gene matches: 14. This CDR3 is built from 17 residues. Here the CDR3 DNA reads TGTGCCAGCAGTTTTGGTGAGGGGGCCGAGGCCTTCAATGAGCAGTTCTTC. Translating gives CASSFGEGAEAFNEQFF.

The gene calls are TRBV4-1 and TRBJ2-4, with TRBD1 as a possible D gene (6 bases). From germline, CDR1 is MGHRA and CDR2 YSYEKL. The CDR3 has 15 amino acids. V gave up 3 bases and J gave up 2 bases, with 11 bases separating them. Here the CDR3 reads CASSQIGGSKNIQYF. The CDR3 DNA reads TGCGCCAGCAGCCAGATAGGGGGTTCCAAAAACATTCAGTACTTC.

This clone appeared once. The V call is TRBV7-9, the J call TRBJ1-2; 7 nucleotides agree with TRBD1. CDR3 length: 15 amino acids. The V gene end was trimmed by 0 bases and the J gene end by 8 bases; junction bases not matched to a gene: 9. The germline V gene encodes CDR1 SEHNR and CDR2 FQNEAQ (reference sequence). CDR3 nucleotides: TGTGCCAGCAGCTTAGCGGAGGGGGCAAGAGTCGGCTACACCTTC. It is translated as CASSLAEGARVGYTF.

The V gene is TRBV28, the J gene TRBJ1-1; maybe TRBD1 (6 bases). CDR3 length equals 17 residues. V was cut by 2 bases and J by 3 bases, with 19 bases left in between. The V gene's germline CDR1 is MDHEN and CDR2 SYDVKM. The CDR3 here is CASSLNQGLGGDTEAFF. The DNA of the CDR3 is TGTGCCAGCAGTTTAAATCAGGGGTTGGGTGGAGACACTGAAGCTTTCTTT.

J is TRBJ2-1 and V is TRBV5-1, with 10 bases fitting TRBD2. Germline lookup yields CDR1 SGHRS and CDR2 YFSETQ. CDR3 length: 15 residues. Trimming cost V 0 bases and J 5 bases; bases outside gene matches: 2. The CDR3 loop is CASSLGLAGDNEQFF. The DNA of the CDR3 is TGCGCCAGCAGCTTGGGTCTAGCGGGGGACAATGAGCAGTTCTTC.

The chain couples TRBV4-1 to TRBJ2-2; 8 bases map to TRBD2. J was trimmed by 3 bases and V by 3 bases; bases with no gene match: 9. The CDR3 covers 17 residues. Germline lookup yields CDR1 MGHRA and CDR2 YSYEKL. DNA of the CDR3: TGCGCCAGCAGCCACGAAGCGGGAGTGTCGGACACCGGGGAGCTGTTTTTT. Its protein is CASSHEAGVSDTGELFF.

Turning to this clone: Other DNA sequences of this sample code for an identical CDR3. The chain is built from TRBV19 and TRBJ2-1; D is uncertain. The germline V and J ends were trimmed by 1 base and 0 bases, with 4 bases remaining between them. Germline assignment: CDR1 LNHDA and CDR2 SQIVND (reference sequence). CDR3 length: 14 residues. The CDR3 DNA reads TGTGCCAGTAGTATAGGTAGCTCCTACAATGAGCAGTTCTTC. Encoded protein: CASSIGSSYNEQFF.

Here the CDR3 reads CARSLTDLETYEQYF. CDR3 in DNA: TGTGCCAGAAGCTTGACTGACTTGGAGACCTACGAGCAGTACTTC. The V call is TRBV5-3, the J call TRBJ2-7; D remains ambiguous. TRBV5-3 belongs to the ORF category, with a function that is uncertain. V was pared by 1 base and J by 2 bases, with 13 bases between. The CDR3 runs 15 residues.

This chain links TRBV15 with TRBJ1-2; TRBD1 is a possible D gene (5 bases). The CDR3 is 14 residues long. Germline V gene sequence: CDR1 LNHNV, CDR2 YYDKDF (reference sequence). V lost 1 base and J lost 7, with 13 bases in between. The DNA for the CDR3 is TGTGCCACCAGCAGAGGGGGAGGGGCGGGTGGCTACACCTTC. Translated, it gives CATSRGGGAGGYTF.

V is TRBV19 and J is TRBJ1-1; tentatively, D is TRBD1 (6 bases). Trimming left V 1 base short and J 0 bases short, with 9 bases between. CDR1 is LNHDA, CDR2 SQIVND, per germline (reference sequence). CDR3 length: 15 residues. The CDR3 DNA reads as TGTGCCAGTAGTATAGGAGGACAGTTGAACACTGAAGCTTTCTTT. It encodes CASSIGGQLNTEAFF.

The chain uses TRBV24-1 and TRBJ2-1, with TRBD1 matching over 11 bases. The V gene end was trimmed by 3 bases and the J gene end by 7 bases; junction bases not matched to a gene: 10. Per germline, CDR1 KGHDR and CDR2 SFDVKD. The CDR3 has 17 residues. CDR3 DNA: TGTGCCACCAGTGATGCCCCCGGACAGGGGGCGACTAATGAGCAGTTCTTC. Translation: CATSDAPGQGATNEQFF.

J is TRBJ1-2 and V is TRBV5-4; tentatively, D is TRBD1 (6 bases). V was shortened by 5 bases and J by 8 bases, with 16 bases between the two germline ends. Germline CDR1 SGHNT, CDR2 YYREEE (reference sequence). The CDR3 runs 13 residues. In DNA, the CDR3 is TGTGCCAGCAGTCGGAGCGGGGGGCGGGGCTACACCTTC. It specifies CASSRSGGRGYTF. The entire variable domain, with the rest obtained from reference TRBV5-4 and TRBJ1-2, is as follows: ETGVTQSPTHLIKTRGQQVTLRCSSQSGHNTVSWYQQALGQGPQFIFQYYREEENGRGNFPPRFSGLQFPNYSSELNVNALELDDSALYLCASSRSGGRGYTFGSGTRLTVV.

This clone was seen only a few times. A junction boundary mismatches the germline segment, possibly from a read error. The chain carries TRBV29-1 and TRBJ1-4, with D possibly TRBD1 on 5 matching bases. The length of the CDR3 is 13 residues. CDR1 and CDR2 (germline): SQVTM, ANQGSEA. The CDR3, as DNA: TGCAGCGTCCGCGGGACGGCTAATGAAAAACTGCTTTTT. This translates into CSVRGTANEKLLF.

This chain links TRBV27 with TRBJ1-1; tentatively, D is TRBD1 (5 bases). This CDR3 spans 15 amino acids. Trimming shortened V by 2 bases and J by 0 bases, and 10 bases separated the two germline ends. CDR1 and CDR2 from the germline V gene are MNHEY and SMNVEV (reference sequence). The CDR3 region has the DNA TGTGCCAGCAGTTTAGGCCAGGGAATGAACACTGAAGCTTTCTTT. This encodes CASSLGQGMNTEAFF.

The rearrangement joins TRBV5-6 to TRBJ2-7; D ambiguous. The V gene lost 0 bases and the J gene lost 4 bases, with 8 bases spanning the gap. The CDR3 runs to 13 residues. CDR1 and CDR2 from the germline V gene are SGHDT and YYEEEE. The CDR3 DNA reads TGTGCCAGCAGCTTGGGTTCGTCTTACGAGCAGTACTTC. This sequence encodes CASSLGSSYEQYF.

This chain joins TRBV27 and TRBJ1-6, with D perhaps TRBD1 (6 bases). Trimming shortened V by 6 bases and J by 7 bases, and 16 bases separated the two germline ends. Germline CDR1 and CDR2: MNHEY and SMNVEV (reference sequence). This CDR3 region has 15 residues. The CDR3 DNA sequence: TGTGCCAGCAGAGGACAGCGAACGATCAATTCACCCCTCCACTTT. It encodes CASRGQRTINSPLHF.

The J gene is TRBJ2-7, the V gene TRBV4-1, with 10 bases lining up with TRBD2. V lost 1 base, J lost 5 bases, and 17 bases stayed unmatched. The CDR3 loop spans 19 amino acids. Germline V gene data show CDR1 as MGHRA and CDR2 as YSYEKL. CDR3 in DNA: TGCGCCAGCAGCCAAGGACTATTGAGGGCTAGCGGGAGTAAGAACGAGCAGTACTTC. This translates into CASSQGLLRASGSKNEQYF.

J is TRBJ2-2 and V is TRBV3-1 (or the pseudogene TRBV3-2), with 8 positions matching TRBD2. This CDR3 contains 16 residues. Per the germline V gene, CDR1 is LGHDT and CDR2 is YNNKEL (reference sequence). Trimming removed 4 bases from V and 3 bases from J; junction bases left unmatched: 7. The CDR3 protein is CASSPRTSRYTGELFF. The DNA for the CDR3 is TGTGCCAGCAGCCCCCGGACTAGCAGATACACCGGGGAGCTGTTTTTT.

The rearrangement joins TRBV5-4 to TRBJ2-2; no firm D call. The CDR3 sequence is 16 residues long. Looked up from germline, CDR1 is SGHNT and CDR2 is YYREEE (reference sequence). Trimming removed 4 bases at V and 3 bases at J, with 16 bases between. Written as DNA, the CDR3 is TGTGCCAGCAGCACCCGGGTCCTCCTAGACACCGGGGAGCTGTTTTTT. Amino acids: CASSTRVLLDTGELFF.

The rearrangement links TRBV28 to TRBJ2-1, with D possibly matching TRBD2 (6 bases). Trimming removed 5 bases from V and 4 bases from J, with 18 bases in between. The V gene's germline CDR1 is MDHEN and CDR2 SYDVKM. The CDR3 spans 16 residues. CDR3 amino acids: CASSTRLGTEYNEQFF. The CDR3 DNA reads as TGTGCCAGCAGTACCCGACTAGGAACGGAATACAATGAGCAGTTCTTC.

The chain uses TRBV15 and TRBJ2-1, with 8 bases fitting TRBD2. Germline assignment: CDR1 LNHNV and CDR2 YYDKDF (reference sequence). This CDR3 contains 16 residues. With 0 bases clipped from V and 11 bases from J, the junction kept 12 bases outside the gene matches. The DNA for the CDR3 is TGTGCCACCAGCAGAGATCAGGAAGGCGGGAGGCTTAAGCAGTTCTTC. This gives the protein CATSRDQEGGRLKQFF.

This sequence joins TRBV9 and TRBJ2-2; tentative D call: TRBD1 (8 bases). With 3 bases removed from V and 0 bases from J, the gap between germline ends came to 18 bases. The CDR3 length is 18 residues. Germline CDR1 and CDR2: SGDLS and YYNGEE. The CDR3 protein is CASSAKRDRPSNTGELFF. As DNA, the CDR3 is TGTGCCAGCAGCGCAAAGCGGGACAGGCCATCGAACACCGGGGAGCTGTTTTTT.

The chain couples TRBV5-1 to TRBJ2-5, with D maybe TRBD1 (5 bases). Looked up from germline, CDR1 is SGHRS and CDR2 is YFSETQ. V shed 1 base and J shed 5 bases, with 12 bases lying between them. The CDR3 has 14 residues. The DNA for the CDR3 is TGCGCCAGCAGCTTGTCGCAGGGAATGGAGACCCAGTACTTC. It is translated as CASSLSQGMETQYF.

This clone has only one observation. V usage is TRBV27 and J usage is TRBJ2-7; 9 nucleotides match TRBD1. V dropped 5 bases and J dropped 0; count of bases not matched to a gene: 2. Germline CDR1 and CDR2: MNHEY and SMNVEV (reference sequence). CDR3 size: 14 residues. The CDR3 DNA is TGTGCCAGCAGTCGACAGGGGGGCTCCTACGAGCAGTACTTC. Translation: CASSRQGGSYEQYF.

CDR3 region: CASSEGDRPNYGYTF. The CDR3 DNA sequence: TGTGCCAGCAGCGAAGGGGACAGGCCTAACTATGGCTACACCTTC. The V call is TRBV7-9, the J call TRBJ1-2; 8 bases map to TRBD1. The V gene end was trimmed by 5 bases and the J gene end by 0 bases; junction bases not matched to a gene: 5. Per germline, CDR1 SEHNR and CDR2 FQNEAQ (reference sequence). This CDR3 region has 15 residues.

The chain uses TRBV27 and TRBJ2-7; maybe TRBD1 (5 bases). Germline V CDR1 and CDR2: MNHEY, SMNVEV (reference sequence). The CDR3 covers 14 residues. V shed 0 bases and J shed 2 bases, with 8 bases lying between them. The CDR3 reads CASSLSGATYEQYF. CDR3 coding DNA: TGTGCCAGCAGTTTATCAGGGGCAACCTACGAGCAGTACTTC.

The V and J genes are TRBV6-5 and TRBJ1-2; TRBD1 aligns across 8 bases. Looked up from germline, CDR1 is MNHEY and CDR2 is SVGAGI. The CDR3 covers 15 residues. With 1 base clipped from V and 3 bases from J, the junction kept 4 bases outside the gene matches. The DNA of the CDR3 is TGTGCCAGCAGTTACTTTCAGGGGGCCGACTATGGCTACACCTTC. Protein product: CASSYFQGADYGYTF.

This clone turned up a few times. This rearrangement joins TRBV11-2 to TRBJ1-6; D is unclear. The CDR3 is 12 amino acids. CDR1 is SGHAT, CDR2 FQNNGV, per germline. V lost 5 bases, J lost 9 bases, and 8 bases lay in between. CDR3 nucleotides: TGTGCCAGCAGCGATAGTCTTTCACCCCTCCACTTT. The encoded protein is CASSDSLSPLHF.

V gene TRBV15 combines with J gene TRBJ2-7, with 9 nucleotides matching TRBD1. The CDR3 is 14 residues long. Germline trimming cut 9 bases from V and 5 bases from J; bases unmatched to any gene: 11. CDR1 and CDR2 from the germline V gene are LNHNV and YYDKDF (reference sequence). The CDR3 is CATSTSGQGNEQYF. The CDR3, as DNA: TGTGCCACAAGTACCTCGGGACAGGGTAACGAGCAGTACTTC.

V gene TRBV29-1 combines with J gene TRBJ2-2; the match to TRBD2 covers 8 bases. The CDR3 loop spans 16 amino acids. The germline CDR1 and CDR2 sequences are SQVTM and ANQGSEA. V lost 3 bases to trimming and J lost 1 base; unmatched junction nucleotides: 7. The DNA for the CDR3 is TGCAGCGTTGAGTTTAGTGCGGGAGGGAACACCGGGGAGCTGTTTTTT. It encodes CSVEFSAGGNTGELFF.